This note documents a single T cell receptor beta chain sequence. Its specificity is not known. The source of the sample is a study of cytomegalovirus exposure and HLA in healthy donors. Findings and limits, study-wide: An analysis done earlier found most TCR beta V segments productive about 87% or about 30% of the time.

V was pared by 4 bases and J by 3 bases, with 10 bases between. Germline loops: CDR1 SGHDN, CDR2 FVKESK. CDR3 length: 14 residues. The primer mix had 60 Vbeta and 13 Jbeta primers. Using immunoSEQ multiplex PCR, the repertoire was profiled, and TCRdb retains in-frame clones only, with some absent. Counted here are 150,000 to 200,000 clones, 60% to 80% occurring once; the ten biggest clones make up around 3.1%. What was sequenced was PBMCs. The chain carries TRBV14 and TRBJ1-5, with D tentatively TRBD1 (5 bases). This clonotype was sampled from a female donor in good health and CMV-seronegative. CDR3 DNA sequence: TGTGCCAGCAGCCTGGGGCGGGACAATCAGCCCCAGCATTTT. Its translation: CASSLGRDNQPQHF.